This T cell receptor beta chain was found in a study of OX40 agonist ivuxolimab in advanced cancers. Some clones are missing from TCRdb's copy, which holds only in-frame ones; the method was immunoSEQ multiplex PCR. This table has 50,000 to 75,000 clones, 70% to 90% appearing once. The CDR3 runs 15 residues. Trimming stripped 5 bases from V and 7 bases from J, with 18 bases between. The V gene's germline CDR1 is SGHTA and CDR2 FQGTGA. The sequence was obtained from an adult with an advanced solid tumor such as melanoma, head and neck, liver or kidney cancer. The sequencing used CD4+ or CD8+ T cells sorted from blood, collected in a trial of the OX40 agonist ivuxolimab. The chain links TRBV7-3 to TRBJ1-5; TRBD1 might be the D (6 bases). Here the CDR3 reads CASSPDSDRGQPQHF. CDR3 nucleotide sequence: TGTGCCAGCAGCCCTGATTCGGACAGAGGGCAGCCCCAGCATTTT. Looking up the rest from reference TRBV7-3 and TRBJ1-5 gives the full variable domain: GAGVSQTPSNKVTEKGKYVELRCDPISGHTALYWYRQSLGQGPEFLIYFQGTGAADDSGLPNDRFFAVRPEGSVSTLKIQRTERGDSAVYLCASSPDSDRGQPQHFGDGTRLSIL.